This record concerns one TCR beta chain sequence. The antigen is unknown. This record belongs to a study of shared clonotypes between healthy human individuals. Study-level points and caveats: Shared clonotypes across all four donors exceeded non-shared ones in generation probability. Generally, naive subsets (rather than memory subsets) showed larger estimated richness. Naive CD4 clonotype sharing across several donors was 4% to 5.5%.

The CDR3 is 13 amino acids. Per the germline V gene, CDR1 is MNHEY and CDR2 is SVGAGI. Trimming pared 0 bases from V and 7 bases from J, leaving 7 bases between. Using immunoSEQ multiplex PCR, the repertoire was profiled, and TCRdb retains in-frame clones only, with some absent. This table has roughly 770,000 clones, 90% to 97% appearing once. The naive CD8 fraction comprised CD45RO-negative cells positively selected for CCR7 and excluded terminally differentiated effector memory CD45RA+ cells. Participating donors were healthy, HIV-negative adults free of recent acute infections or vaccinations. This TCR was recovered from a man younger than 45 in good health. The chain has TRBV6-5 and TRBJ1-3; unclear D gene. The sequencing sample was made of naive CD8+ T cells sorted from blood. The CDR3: CASSYSGRNTIYF. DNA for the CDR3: TGTGCCAGCAGTTACTCAGGGAGGAACACCATATATTTT.